These 13 T cell receptor beta chains came from one sample sequenced in a study of PD-L1 blockade in urothelial cancer. Clones were read by immunoSEQ multiplex PCR, and TCRdb kept only the in-frame ones, dropping some. The repertoire holds tens of thousands of clones, with 79% as singletons. Time point described: peripheral blood 6 weeks after treatment start. The material sequenced was PBMCs, taken around atezolizumab (anti-PD-L1) treatment. All receptors come from a man aged 65 to 79 with urothelial cancer.

This sequence joins TRBV5-1 and TRBJ1-1; D gene unclear. CDR1 and CDR2 (germline): SGHRS, YFSETQ. V was clipped by 4 bases and J by 2 bases, with 12 bases between them. The CDR3 has 14 amino acids. The CDR3 sequence is CASSREAGNTEAFF. The CDR3, as DNA: TGCGCCAGCAGCCGTGAGGCCGGAAACACTGAAGCTTTCTTT. Filled out from reference TRBV5-1 and TRBJ1-1, the complete variable domain reads KAGVTQTPRYLIKTRGQQVTLSCSPISGHRSVSWYQQTPGQGLQFLFEYFSETQRNKGNFPGRFSGRQFSNSRSEMNVSTLELGDSALYLCASSREAGNTEAFFGQGTRLTVV.

The CDR3 region has the DNA TGTGCCAGCACCATAGGACTCGGCACTGAAGCTTTCTTT. Encoded protein: CASTIGLGTEAFF. The chain joins TRBV7-8 to TRBJ1-1; D gene uncertain. The germline gives CDR1 SGHVS, CDR2 FQNEAQ. V was clipped by 7 bases and J by 4 bases, with 13 bases between them. This CDR3 region has 13 residues.

The rearrangement joins TRBV18 to TRBJ2-3, with TRBD2 as a possible D gene (5 bases). The germline V gene has CDR1 KGHSH and CDR2 LQKENI. The CDR3 is made up of 18 amino acids. V lost 0 bases to trimming and J lost 2 bases, with 18 bases between them. Written as DNA, the CDR3 is TGTGCCAGCTCACCACCATTCAGGACTCTATCATTCACAGATACGCAGTATTTT. This codes for CASSPPFRTLSFTDTQYF.

J is TRBJ1-2 and V is TRBV6-1; D is uncertain. The V end lost 7 bases, the J end lost 3 bases, and 12 bases lay between the germline ends. CDR1 is MNHNS and CDR2 is SASEGT in the germline V gene. CDR3 size: 13 residues. This CDR3 is CASTAVGHYGYTF. CDR3 in DNA: TGTGCCAGCACCGCAGTTGGTCACTATGGCTACACCTTC.

V usage is TRBV11-2 and J usage is TRBJ2-5, with 9 bases identical to TRBD2. The CDR3 is 16 amino acids. The V gene end was trimmed by 8 bases and the J gene end by 2 bases; junction bases not matched to a gene: 12. Germline lookup yields CDR1 SGHAT and CDR2 FQNNGV. CDR3 DNA: TGTGCCAGCCGAAGGGGTAGCGGGAGAAAGCAAGAGACCCAGTACTTC. Protein: CASRRGSGRKQETQYF.

CDR3 amino acids: CASSLGGYGYTF. The CDR3 DNA follows: TGCGCCAGCAGCTTGGGAGGTTATGGCTACACCTTC. The chain uses TRBV5-1 and TRBJ1-2, with D unclear. The germline gives CDR1 SGHRS, CDR2 YFSETQ. This CDR3 has 12 residues. The V and J ends lost 0 bases and 5 bases respectively, with 5 bases between them.

This chain links TRBV5-1 with TRBJ2-7; the D gene is possibly TRBD1 (5 bases). Germline V gene lookup returns CDR1 SGHRS and CDR2 YFSETQ. V shed 1 base and J shed 0 bases, with 17 bases lying between them. The CDR3 has 17 amino acids. CDR3: CASSLQTAPTTSYEQYF. The CDR3 bases are TGCGCCAGCAGCTTGCAGACAGCCCCCACGACCTCCTACGAGCAGTACTTC.

J is TRBJ2-3 and V is TRBV7-9; TRBD2 is a possible D gene (6 bases). The germline V gene has CDR1 SEHNR and CDR2 FQNEAQ (reference sequence). The CDR3 covers 15 residues. Trimming removed 2 bases from V and 2 bases from J, with 11 bases in between. The CDR3 sequence is CASSLLGGFTDTQYF. The CDR3 bases are TGTGCCAGCAGCTTACTCGGGGGTTTCACAGATACGCAGTATTTT.

The V gene is TRBV15, the J gene TRBJ2-7; D may be TRBD2 (7 bases). This CDR3 has 18 amino acids. Germline CDR1 reads LNHNV; CDR2 reads YYDKDF (reference sequence). Trimming removed 5 bases from V and 2 bases from J, with 25 bases in between. The CDR3, as DNA: TGTGCCACCAGCCTCGGTCGCGGGGGCTGGTACCTCCCCTACGAGCAGTACTTC. It translates to CATSLGRGGWYLPYEQYF.

There are a few counts of this clone. The rearrangement links TRBV9 to TRBJ2-1, with 8 bases identical to TRBD1. With 4 bases clipped from V and 1 base from J, the junction kept 4 bases outside the gene matches. The germline V gene encodes CDR1 SGDLS and CDR2 YYNGEE. The CDR3 has 15 residues. CDR3 sequence (DNA): TGTGCCAGCAGCCCCCGACAGGGGTCCTACAATGAGCAGTTCTTC. Translating gives CASSPRQGSYNEQFF. Complete variable domain (other parts from reference TRBV9 and TRBJ2-1): DSGVTQTPKHLITATGQRVTLRCSPRSGDLSVYWYQQSLDQGLQFLIQYYNGEERAKGNILERFSAQQFPDLHSELNLSSLELGDSALYFCASSPRQGSYNEQFFGPGTRLTVL.

V is TRBV9 and J is TRBJ1-2; 7 bases fit TRBD1. The trim removed 4 bases at V and 0 bases at J, leaving 3 bases unmatched. Germline assignment: CDR1 SGDLS and CDR2 YYNGEE. The CDR3 runs 14 residues. The CDR3 nucleotides read TGTGCCAGCAGCCTGGGACAGTCTAACTATGGCTACACCTTC. As protein: CASSLGQSNYGYTF.

This chain links TRBV10-3 with TRBJ1-2; a possible D gene is TRBD1 (6 bases). CDR3 size: 15 residues. Trimming removed 0 bases at V and 0 bases at J, with 8 bases between. Germline V lookup: CDR1 ENHRY, CDR2 SYGVKD. In DNA form, the CDR3 reads TGTGCCATCAGTGAGTCGAAGGGGGCTAACTATGGCTACACCTTC. Translated: CAISESKGANYGYTF.

The chain uses TRBV18 and TRBJ2-5, with D unresolved. The ends were cut back, 2 bases at V and 3 bases at J, with 7 bases in the middle. This CDR3 region has 13 residues. Germline CDR1 KGHSH, CDR2 LQKENI. CDR3 bases: TGTGCCAGCTCACCAGAAGCTAAAGAGACCCAGTACTTC. Protein: CASSPEAKETQYF.